This T cell receptor (beta chain) came from a study of response to subunit inactivated influenza vaccine. Notes on the study in general: Few new T cells, the authors suggested, are recruited by each seasonal influenza vaccination.

In its sample, this clonotype was seen many times. Its matching antigen is unknown. MiXCR, run by TCRdb on the RT-PCR reads, gives a single entry per CDR3 protein. Counted here are about 520,000 distinct CDR3 sequences, 6.5% to 8% occurring once; the ten biggest clones make up over 10%. V lost 5 bases and J lost 5; bases outside the gene matches: 8. CDR1 and CDR2 from the germline V gene are SQVTM and ANQGSEA. This CDR3 region has 14 residues. Sequencing used PBMCs from blood, obtained around 25 months after vaccination. This chain uses TRBV29-1 with TRBJ2-5; 10 bases line up with TRBD1. This TCR was recovered from a man aged 45 to 75 who received an inactivated influenza vaccine. CDR3 bases: TGCAGCGTTCCGGGACAGGGGAATTGGGAGACCCAGTACTTC. Translating gives CSVPGQGNWETQYF.